This T cell receptor (beta chain) was observed in a study of blood T cell repertoires in COVID-19. Study-level background: The analysed material was cDNA or gDNA that came from T cells, B-cell-depleted T cells, or PBMCs.

Repertoires were generated with immunoSEQ multiplex PCR, while TCRdb's copy carries only in-frame clones and drops some. The data hold about 51,000 clones, with 86% observed a single time. The CDR3 runs to 14 residues. The V and J ends lost 4 bases and 7 bases, in that order; junction bases with no gene match: 7. Germline lookup yields CDR1 KGHDR and CDR2 SFDVKD. The sample comprised peripheral blood. The rearrangement uses TRBV24-1 and TRBJ2-5, with 8 bases matching TRBD2. This receptor was taken from a man aged 60-69 years with acute or convalescent COVID-19. CDR3 coding DNA: TGTGCCACCAGTGAGACCGGGACTAGGGGGACCCAGTACTTC. It translates to CATSETGTRGTQYF.